This TCR beta chain originates from a study of blood T cell repertoires in COVID-19. Overall study: Collection of acute and convalescent COVID-19 samples took place in the United States, Italy and Spain.

Per the germline V gene, CDR1 is MDHEN and CDR2 is SYDVKM. This CDR3 has 13 amino acids. Trimming cost V 5 bases and J 9 bases, with 17 bases left between them. Produced via immunoSEQ multiplex PCR; TCRdb's table is partial and in-frame only. The sample contains under 55,000 clones, over 80% of which appear only once. The sequence was obtained from a human donor in a cohort sampled during active COVID-19. The V and J genes are TRBV28 and TRBJ2-7; perhaps TRBD1 as D (6 bases). Sequenced input: peripheral blood. The CDR3 coding sequence is TGTGCCAGCAGTCAACAGGGTCGGATAGGGCAGTACTTC. This gives the protein CASSQQGRIGQYF.